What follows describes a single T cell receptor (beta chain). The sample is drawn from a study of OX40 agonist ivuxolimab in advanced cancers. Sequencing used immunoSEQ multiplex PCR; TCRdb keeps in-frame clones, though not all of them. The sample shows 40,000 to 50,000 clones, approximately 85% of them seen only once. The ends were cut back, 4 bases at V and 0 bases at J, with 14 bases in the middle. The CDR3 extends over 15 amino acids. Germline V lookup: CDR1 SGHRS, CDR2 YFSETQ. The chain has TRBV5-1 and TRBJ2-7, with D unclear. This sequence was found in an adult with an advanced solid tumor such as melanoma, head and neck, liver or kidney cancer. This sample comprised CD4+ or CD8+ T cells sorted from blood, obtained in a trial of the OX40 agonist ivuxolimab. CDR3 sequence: CASSPDPLFSYEQYF. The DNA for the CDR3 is TGCGCCAGCAGCCCAGACCCCCTATTCTCCTACGAGCAGTACTTC.